One sample yielded the 9 T cell receptor beta chains listed below, sequenced in a study of blood T cell repertoires in COVID-19. Profiled with immunoSEQ multiplex PCR; TCRdb holds only in-frame clones, not every one. The table lists over 75,000 clones, about 90% of them singletons. Sequencing was performed on peripheral blood. The receptors here all came from a man in his forties or fifties with COVID-19, enrolled during active disease.

The chain links TRBV3-1 (or the pseudogene TRBV3-2) to TRBJ1-3, with no clear D. This CDR3 spans 14 amino acids. V lost 2 bases and J lost 1, with 6 bases in between. Germline assignment: CDR1 LGHDT and CDR2 YNNKEL (reference sequence). The CDR3 reads CASSQFTSGNTIYF. The CDR3 DNA follows: TGTGCCAGCAGCCAATTTACTTCTGGAAACACCATATATTTT.

V and J are TRBV19 and TRBJ1-6; maybe TRBD1 (5 bases). Germline CDR1 reads LNHDA; CDR2 reads SQIVND (reference sequence). V dropped 7 bases and J dropped 3 bases, with 13 bases sitting between them. The CDR3 sequence is 15 residues long. The CDR3 loop is CASTGRLGYNSPLHF. The CDR3 DNA follows: TGTGCCAGTACAGGGCGGTTGGGCTATAATTCACCCCTCCACTTT.

V gene TRBV18 combines with J gene TRBJ1-5; maybe TRBD1 (6 bases). Germline V gene data show CDR1 as KGHSH and CDR2 as LQKENI. V lost 2 bases, J lost 11 bases, and 13 bases lay in between. The length of the CDR3 is 13 residues. CDR3 loop: CASSPDRQSAQHF. DNA for the CDR3: TGTGCCAGCTCACCAGACAGGCAATCAGCCCAGCATTTT.

V and J are TRBV19 and TRBJ1-5; no clear D gene. This CDR3 contains 15 residues. Germline lookup yields CDR1 LNHDA and CDR2 SQIVND (reference sequence). V gave up 4 bases and J gave up 0 bases, with 10 bases separating them. This CDR3 reads CASSSSGNSNQPQHF. DNA of the CDR3: TGTGCCAGTAGTAGCTCGGGGAATAGCAATCAGCCCCAGCATTTT.

The genes are TRBV7-3 and TRBJ1-5, with D possibly being TRBD1 (6 bases). CDR3 length: 15 amino acids. Trimming removed 2 bases at V and 2 bases at J, with 10 bases between. The germline V gene encodes CDR1 SGHTA and CDR2 FQGTGA. The CDR3 DNA follows: TGTGCCAGCAGCTTATCAGGGGATCGCAATCAGCCCCAGCATTTT. It codes for CASSLSGDRNQPQHF.

This clone came up once. The V and J genes are TRBV19 and TRBJ1-1; D possibly corresponds to TRBD1 (5 bases). The CDR3 contains 13 residues. The V end was cut by 6 bases, the J end by 9 bases, with 17 bases between. From germline, CDR1 is LNHDA and CDR2 SQIVND (reference sequence). This chain's CDR3 is CASSDTLGGKAFF. CDR3 nucleotides: TGTGCCAGTAGCGACACACTGGGGGGAAAAGCTTTCTTT.

This chain joins TRBV5-4 and TRBJ1-4; tentative D call: TRBD1 (5 bases). Deletions cut 3 bases from V and 12 bases from J, with 12 bases between. This CDR3 is 12 amino acids long. Germline V gene sequence: CDR1 SGHNT, CDR2 YYREEE (reference sequence). The CDR3 DNA reads TGTGCCAGCAGCTCGATCGACAGACAACTGTTTTTT. The encoded protein is CASSSIDRQLFF.

The chain joins TRBV7-2 to TRBJ1-6, with D perhaps matching TRBD1 (6 bases). The CDR3 covers 13 residues. V lost 1 base, J lost 14 bases, and 12 bases lay in between. Germline assignment: CDR1 SGHTA and CDR2 FQGNSA. The CDR3 DNA reads TGTGCCAGCAGCTTAGAACAGGGCTGGGCCCTCCACTTT. Translated, it gives CASSLEQGWALHF.

This chain links TRBV5-4 with TRBJ1-6; a possible D gene is TRBD1 (5 bases). CDR1 and CDR2 from the germline V gene are SGHNT and YYREEE (reference sequence). Trimming took 3 bases from V and 5 from J, leaving 12 bases between them. This CDR3 comprises 15 residues. The DNA of the CDR3 is TGTGCCAGCAGCTCCCCACCGGGGGATAATTCACCCCTCCACTTT. It is translated as CASSSPPGDNSPLHF.